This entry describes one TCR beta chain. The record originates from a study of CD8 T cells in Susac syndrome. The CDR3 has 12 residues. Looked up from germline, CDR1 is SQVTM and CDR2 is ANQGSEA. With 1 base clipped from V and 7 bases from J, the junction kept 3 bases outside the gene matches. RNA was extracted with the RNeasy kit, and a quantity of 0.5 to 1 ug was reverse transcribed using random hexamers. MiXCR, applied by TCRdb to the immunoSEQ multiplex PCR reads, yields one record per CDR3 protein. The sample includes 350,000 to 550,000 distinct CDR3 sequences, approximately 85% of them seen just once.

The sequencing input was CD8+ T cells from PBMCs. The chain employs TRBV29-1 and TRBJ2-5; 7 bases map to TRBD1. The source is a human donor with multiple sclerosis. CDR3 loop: CSVEGQGGTQYF. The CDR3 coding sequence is TGCAGCGTTGAAGGACAGGGTGGGACCCAGTACTTC.